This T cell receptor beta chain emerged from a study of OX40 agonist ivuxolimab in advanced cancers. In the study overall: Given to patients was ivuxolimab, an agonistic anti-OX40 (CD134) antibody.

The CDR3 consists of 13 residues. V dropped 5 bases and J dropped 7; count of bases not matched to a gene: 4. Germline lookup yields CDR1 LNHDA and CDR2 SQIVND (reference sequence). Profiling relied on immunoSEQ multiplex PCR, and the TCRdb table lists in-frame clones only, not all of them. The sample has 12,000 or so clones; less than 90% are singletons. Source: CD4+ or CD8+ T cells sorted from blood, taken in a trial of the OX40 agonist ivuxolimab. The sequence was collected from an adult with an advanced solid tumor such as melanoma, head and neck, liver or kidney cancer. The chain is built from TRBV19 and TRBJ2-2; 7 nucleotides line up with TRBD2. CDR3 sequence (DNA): TGTGCCAGTAGTCCCCGCGGGGGCGGGGAGCTGTTTTTT. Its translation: CASSPRGGGELFF.